In its sample, the clone carrying this T cell receptor (beta chain) ranks as medium-sized (0.01 to 0.1%). As yet, its antigen is unknown. Time point in this sample: sample taken at primary tumor resection. A total of approximately 70 untreated early-stage non-small cell lung cancer patients served as donors. Unsorted tumor, nontumor lung tissue or cryopreserved PBMC supplied the whole RNA. The entry originates in a study of spatial heterogeneity in lung cancer. Study in general: A T cell module score from matched bulk RNA-seq correlated strongly with TCR transcript counts in tumor regions.

Trimming removed 2 bases from V and 1 base from J, with 9 bases in between. The CDR3 consists of 15 residues. The germline V gene has CDR1 SGHRS and CDR2 YFSETQ. Study findings and constraints: Counts of expanded alpha and beta TCRs within tumors tracked the tumor nonsynonymous mutation count.

Individual TCR cDNA molecules each bore their own unique molecular identifier. In TCRdb, the 5' RACE reads were re-called with MiXCR into one record per CDR3 protein. This sample has about 7,700 distinct CDR3 sequences, with about 9.3% found just once. This TCR derives from a male donor with early-stage non-small cell lung cancer. The chain joins TRBV5-1 to TRBJ2-2; D may be TRBD1 (6 bases). This material consisted of lung tumor tissue, taken at surgery. DNA of the CDR3: TGCGCCAGCAGCTTTACAGGGTGGAACACCGGGGAGCTGTTTTTT. Residues: CASSFTGWNTGELFF.